The sample holds a few counts of the clone carrying this T cell receptor beta chain. Its specificity is unknown. RNA extraction was followed by reverse transcription into cDNA, which acted as the sequencing template. Only in-frame clones appear in the TCRdb table, and some are missing; sequencing was by immunoSEQ multiplex PCR. The sample has a few hundred thousand clones, less than 45% seen once; the top ten hold around 3%. These data come from a study of CD8+ T cells in alopecia areata. Study observations and caveats: In blood and scalp, many expanded lesional clones persisted during tofacitinib. In patients, TCRs were shared less clearly than in mice, and HLA may possibly be involved. Tofacitinib significantly decreased scalp clonality and expanded CD8+ clones among top 100.

The treatment: oral pan-JAK inhibitor, 5-10 mg twice daily. The V and J ends lost 1 base and 0 bases respectively, with 3 bases between them. This CDR3 has 14 amino acids. Per the germline V gene, CDR1 is MNHEY and CDR2 is SVGAGI. The source was CD4+ T cells sorted from blood, collected at approximately week 36, from a patient treated with tofacitinib. V and J are TRBV6-5 and TRBJ2-2, with D uncertain. This clonotype originated in a human donor with alopecia areata. The CDR3 DNA sequence: TGTGCCAGCAGTTACTTGGCGAACACCGGGGAGCTGTTTTTT. This sequence encodes CASSYLANTGELFF.